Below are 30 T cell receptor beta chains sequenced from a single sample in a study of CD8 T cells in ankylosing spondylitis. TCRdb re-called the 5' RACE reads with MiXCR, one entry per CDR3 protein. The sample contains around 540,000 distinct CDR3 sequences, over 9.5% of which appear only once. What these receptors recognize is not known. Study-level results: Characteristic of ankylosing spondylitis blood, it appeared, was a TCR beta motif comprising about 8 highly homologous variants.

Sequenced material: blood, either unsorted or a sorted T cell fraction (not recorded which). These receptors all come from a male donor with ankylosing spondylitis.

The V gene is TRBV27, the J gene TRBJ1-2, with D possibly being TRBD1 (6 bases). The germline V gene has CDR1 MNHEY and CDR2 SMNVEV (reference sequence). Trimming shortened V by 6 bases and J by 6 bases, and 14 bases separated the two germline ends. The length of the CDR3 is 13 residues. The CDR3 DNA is TGTGCCAGCAGCTCCTTGGAGGGGGATGGCTACACCTTC. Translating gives CASSSLEGDGYTF.

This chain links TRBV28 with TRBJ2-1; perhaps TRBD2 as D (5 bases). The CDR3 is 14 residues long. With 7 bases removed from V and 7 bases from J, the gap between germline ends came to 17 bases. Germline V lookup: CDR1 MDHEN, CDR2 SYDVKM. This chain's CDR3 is CASNGGGPGNEQFF. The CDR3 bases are TGTGCCAGCAACGGAGGCGGGCCGGGGAATGAGCAGTTCTTC.

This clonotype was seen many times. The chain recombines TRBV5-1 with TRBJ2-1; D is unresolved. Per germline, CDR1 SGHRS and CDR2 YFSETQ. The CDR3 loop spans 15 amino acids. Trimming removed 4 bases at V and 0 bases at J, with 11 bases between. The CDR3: CASSVQVSSYNEQFF. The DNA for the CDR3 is TGCGCCAGCAGCGTCCAGGTTAGCTCCTACAATGAGCAGTTCTTC.

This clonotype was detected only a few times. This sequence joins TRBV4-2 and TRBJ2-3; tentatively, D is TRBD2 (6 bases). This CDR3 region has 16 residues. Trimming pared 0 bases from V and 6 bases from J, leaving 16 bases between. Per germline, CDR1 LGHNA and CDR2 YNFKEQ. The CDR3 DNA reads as TGTGCCAGCAGCCAAGAAAGGCGGGATACATCGGATACGCAGTATTTT. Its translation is CASSQERRDTSDTQYF.

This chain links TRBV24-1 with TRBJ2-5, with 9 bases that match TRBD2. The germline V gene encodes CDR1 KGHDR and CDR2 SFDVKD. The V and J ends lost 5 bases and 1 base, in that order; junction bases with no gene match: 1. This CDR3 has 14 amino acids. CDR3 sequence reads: CATSGLAAQETQYF. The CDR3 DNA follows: TGTGCCACCAGTGGACTAGCGGCCCAAGAGACCCAGTACTTC.

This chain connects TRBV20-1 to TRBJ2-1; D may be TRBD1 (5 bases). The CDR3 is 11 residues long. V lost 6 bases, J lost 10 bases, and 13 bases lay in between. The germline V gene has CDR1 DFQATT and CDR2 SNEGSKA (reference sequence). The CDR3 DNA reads TGCAGTGCGGGTTGGGGCCGGGAGCAGTTCTTC. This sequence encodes CSAGWGREQFF.

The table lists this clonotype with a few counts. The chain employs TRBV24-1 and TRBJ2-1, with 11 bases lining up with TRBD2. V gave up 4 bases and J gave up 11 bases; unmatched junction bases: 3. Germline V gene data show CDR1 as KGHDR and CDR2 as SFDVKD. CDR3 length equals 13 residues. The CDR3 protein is CATSDRLAGKQFF. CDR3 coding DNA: TGTGCCACCAGTGACAGACTAGCGGGAAAGCAGTTCTTC.

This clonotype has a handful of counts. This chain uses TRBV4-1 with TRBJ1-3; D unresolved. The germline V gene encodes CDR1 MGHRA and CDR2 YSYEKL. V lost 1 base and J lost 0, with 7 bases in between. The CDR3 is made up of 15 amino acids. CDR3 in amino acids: CASSQAQSSGNTIYF. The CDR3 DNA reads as TGCGCCAGCAGCCAAGCACAGAGCTCTGGAAACACCATATATTTT.

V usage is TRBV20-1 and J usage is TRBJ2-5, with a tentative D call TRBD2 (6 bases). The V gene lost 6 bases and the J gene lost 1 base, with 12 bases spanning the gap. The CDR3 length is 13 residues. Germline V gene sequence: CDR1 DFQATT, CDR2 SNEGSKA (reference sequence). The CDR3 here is CSAQRVIQETQYF. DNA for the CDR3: TGCAGTGCCCAGCGGGTGATCCAAGAGACCCAGTACTTC.

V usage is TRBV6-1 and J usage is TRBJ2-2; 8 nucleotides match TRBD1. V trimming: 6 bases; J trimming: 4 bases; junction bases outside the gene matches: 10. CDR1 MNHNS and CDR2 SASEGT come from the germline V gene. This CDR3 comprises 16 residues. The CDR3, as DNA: TGTGCCAGCAGCCAAGGACAGGGATGGAGCACCGGGGAGCTGTTTTTT. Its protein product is CASSQGQGWSTGELFF.

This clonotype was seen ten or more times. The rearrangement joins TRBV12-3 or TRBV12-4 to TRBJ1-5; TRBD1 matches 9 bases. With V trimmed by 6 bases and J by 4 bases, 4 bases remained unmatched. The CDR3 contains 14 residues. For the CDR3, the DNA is TGTGCCAGCAGCCCGACAGGGGGTAATCAGCCCCAGCATTTT. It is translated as CASSPTGGNQPQHF.

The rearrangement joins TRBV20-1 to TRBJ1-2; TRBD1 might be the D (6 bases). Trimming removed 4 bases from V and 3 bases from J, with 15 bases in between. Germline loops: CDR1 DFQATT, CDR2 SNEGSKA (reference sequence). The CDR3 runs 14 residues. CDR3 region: CSANEGGGYYGYTF. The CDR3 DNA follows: TGCAGTGCTAACGAGGGAGGGGGATACTATGGCTACACCTTC.

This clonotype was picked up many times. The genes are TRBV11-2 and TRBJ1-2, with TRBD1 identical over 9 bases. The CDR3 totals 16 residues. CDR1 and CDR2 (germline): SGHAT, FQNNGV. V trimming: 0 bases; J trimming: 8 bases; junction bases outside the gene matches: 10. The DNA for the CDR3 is TGTGCCAGCAGCTTAGACGGGGGGACAGGGCTTTTCGGCTACACCTTC. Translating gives CASSLDGGTGLFGYTF.

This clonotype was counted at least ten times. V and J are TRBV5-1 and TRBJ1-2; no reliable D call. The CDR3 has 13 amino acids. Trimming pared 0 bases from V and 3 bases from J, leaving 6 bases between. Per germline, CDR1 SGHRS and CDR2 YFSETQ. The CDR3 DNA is TGCGCCAGCAGCTTGGACCCAGACTATGGCTACACCTTC. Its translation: CASSLDPDYGYTF.

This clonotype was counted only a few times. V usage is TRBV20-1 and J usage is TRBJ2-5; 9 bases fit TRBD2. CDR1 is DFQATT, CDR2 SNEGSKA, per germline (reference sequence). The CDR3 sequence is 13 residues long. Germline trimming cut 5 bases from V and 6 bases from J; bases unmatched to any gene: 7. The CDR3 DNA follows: TGCAGTGCTTTCCGGACTAGCGAGAAGACCCAGTACTTC. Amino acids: CSAFRTSEKTQYF.

As DNA, the CDR3 is TGCAGTGCTAGCCGAGCGGGGCGTAGCTCCTATAATTCACCCCTCCACTTT. The encoded protein is CSASRAGRSSYNSPLHF. The rearrangement uses TRBV20-1 and TRBJ1-6; D may be TRBD1 (5 bases). Trimming left V 3 bases short and J 0 bases short, with 15 bases between. The CDR3 is 17 residues long. Looked up from germline, CDR1 is DFQATT and CDR2 is SNEGSKA (reference sequence).

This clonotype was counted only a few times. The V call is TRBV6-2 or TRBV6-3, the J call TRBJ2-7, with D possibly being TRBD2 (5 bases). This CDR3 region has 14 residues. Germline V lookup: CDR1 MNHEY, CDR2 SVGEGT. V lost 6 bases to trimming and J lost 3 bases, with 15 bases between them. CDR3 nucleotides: TGTGCCAGCAGCCTAGACGCGGGCGTCTACGAGCAGTACGTC. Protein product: CASSLDAGVYEQYV.

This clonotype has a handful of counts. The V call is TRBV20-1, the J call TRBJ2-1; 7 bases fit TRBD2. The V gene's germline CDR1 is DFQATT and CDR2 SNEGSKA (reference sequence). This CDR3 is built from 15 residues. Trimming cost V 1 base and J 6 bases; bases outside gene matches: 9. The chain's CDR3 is CSARGRAGTLNEQFF. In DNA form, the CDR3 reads TGCAGTGCTAGAGGACGAGCGGGGACCCTCAATGAGCAGTTCTTC.

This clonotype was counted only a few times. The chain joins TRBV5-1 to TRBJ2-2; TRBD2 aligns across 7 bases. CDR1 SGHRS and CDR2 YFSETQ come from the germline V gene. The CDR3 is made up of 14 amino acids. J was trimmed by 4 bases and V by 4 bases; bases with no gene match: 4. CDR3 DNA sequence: TGCGCCAGCAGCGCCGGACTAGTCACCGGGGAGCTGTTTTTT. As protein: CASSAGLVTGELFF.

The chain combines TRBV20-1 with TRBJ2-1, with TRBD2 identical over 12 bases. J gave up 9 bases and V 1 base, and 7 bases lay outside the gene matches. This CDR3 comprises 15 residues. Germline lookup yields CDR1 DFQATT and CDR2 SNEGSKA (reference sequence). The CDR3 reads CSARVALAGGPEQFF. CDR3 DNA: TGCAGTGCTAGAGTAGCCCTAGCGGGAGGGCCTGAGCAGTTCTTC.

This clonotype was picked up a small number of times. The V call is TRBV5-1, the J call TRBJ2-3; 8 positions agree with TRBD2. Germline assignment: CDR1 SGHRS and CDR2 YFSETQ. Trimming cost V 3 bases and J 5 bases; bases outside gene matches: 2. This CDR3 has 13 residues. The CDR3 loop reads CASSYSGRDTQYF. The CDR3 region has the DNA TGCGCCAGCAGCTACAGCGGGAGAGATACGCAGTATTTT.

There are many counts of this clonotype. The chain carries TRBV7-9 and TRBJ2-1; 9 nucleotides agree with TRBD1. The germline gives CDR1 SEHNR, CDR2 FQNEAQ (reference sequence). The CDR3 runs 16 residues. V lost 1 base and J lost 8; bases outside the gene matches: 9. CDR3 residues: CASSLGPGTGIDEQFF. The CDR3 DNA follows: TGTGCCAGCAGCTTAGGACCAGGGACAGGGATCGATGAGCAGTTCTTC.

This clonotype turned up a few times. CDR3 sequence: CASSWDRVETQYF. Written as DNA, the CDR3 is TGTGCCAGCAGCTGGGACAGGGTGGAGACCCAGTACTTC. The rearrangement links TRBV7-7 to TRBJ2-5, with TRBD1 matching 9 bases. Unmatched junction bases numbered 2, after V lost 4 bases and J lost 5 bases. CDR1 and CDR2 (germline): SSHAT, FNYEAQ (reference sequence). This CDR3 region has 13 residues.

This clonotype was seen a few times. The CDR3 DNA follows: TGTGCCAGCAGCCTCGGGGCGGGTTACTACGAGCAGTACGTC. It is translated as CASSLGAGYYEQYV. The V and J genes are TRBV7-4 and TRBJ2-7; D might be TRBD1 or TRBD2, each matching 5 bases. The germline CDR1 and CDR2 sequences are SGHVT and SQSDAQ. The CDR3 length is 14 residues. V was pared by 5 bases and J by 3 bases, with 14 bases between.

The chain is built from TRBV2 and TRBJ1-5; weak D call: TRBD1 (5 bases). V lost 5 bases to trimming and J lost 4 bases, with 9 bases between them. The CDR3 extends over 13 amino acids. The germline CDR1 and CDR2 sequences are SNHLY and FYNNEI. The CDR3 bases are TGTGCCAGCAGTAGGGACGTAAATCAGCCCCAGCATTTT. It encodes CASSRDVNQPQHF.

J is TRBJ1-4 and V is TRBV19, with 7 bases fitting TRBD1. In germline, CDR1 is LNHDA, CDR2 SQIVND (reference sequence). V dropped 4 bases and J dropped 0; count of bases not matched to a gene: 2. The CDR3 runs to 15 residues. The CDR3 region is CASSTGQATNEKLFF. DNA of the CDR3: TGTGCCAGTAGTACCGGACAGGCAACTAATGAAAAACTGTTTTTT.

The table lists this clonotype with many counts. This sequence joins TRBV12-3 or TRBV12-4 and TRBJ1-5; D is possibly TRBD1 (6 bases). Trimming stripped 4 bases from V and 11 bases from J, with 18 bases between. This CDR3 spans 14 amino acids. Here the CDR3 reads CASSSTRQVEAQHF. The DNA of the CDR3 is TGTGCCAGCAGTTCTACAAGACAGGTTGAAGCCCAGCATTTT.

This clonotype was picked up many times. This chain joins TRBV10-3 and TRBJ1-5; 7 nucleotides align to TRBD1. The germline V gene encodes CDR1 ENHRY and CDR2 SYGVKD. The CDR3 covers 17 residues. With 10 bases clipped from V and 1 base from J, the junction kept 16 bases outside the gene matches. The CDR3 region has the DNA TGTGCCACCAGAGGACAGGTCAACCCCAGAAGCAATCAGCCCCAGCATTTT. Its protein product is CATRGQVNPRSNQPQHF.

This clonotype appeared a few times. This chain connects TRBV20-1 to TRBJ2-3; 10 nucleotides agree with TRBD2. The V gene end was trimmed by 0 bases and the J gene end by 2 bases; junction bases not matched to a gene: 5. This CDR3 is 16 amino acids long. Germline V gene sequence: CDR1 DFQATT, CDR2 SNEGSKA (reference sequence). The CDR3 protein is CSARDTSGMNTDTQYF. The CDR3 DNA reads TGCAGTGCTAGAGATACTAGCGGGATGAACACAGATACGCAGTATTTT.

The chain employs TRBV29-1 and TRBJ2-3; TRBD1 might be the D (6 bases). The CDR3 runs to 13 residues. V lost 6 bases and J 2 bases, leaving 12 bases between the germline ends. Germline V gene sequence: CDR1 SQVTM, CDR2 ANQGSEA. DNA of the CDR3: TGCAGCGTGAGGGGGAGAAACACAGATACGCAGTATTTT. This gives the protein CSVRGRNTDTQYF.